This T cell receptor beta chain emerged from a study of cytomegalovirus exposure and HLA in healthy donors. The V gene's germline CDR1 is MGHRA and CDR2 YSYEKL. This CDR3 spans 16 amino acids. J gave up 3 bases and V 0 bases, and 4 bases lay outside the gene matches. The protocol was immunoSEQ multiplex PCR, while the TCRdb copy is restricted to in-frame clones and leaves out a portion. The sample comprises 190,000 or so clones, more than 65% of which are singletons, and about an eighth rests with the top ten. This chain connects TRBV4-1 to TRBJ2-7; TRBD2 agrees at 11 bases. Sequenced: PBMCs. The clonotype was recovered from a woman in her twenties or thirties in good health and CMV-seropositive. The CDR3 DNA reads as TGCGCCAGCAGCCAAGATGCTAGCGGGGGGCTCTACGAGCAGTACTTC. As protein: CASSQDASGGLYEQYF.